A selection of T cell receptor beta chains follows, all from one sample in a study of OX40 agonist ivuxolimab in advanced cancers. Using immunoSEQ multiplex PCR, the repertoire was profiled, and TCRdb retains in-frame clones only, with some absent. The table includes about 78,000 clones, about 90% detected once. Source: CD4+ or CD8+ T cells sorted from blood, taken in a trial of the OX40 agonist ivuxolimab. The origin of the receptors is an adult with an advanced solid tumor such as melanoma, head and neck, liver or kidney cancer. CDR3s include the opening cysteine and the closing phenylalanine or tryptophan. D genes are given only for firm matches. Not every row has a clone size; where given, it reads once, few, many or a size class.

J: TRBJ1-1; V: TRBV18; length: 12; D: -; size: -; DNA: TGTGCCAGCTCGTCGTCGAACACTGAAGCTTTCTTT; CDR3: CASSSSNTEAFF
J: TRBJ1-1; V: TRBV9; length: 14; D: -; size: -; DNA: TGTGCCAGCAGTATCCTCAGTGGGAACACTGAAGCTTTCTTT; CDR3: CASSILSGNTEAFF
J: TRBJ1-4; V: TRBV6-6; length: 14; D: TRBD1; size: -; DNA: TGTGCCAGCAGTGCCGGGACAGCGAATGAAAAACTGTTTTTT; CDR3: CASSAGTANEKLFF
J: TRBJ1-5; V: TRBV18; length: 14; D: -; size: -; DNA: TGTGCCAGCTCAGAGACAGGAGGGGATCAGCCCCAGCATTTT; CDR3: CASSETGGDQPQHF
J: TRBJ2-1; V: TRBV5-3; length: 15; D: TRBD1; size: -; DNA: TGTGCCAGCACCCTAACCGGGACAGGGGGCGATGAGCAGTTCTTC; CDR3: CASTLTGTGGDEQFF
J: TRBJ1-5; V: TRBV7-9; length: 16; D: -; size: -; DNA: TGTGCCAGCAGCTCCACCCGGACAGAAACCAATCAGCCCCAGCATTTT; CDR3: CASSSTRTETNQPQHF
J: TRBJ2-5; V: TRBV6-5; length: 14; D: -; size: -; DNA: TGTGCCAGCAACCTCGACAAAGGTCGAGAGACCCAGTACTTC; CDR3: CASNLDKGRETQYF
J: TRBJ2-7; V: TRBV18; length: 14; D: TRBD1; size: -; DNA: TGTGCCAGCTCACCCGGGACAGGGTCCTACGAGCAGTACTTC; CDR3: CASSPGTGSYEQYF
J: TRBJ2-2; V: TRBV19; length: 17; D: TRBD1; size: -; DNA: TGTGCCACCCTCTTCCCGGACAGGGGATCGAACACCGGGGAGCTGTTTTTT; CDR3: CATLFPDRGSNTGELFF
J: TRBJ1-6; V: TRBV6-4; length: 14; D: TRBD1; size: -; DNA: TGTGCCAGCAGCCTGACAGGGGGTAATTCACCCCTCCACTTT; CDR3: CASSLTGGNSPLHF
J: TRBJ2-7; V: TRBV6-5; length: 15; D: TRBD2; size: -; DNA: TGTGCTACCCTGGATTCTAGCGGGAGCCCCTACGAGCAGTACTTC; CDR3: CATLDSSGSPYEQYF
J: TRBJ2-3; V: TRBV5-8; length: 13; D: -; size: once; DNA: TGTGCCAGCAGCTTGAATCGCGCGGGTACGCAGTATTTT; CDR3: CASSLNRAGTQYF
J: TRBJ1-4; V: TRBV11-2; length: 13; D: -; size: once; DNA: TGTGCCAGCAGCCCGTCCCCCAATGAAAAACTGTTTTTT; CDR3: CASSPSPNEKLFF
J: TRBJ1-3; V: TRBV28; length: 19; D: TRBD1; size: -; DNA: TGTGCCAGCAGTTTAAACCTTCAAACAGGGGCCCGCTCTGGAAACACCATATATTTT; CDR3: CASSLNLQTGARSGNTIYF
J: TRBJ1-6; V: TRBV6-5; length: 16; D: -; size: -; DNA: TGTGCCAGCAGTTACTCGACTTGGCAGAATAATTCACCCCTCCACTTT; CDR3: CASSYSTWQNNSPLHF
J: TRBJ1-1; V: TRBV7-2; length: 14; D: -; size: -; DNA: TGTGCCAGCAGCTTCGCCAGGGGGAACACTGAAGCTTTCTTT; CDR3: CASSFARGNTEAFF
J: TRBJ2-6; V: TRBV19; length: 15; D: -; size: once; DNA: TGTGCCAGTAGTCCCTCGCGCTCTGGGGCCAACGTCCTGACTTTC; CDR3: CASSPSRSGANVLTF
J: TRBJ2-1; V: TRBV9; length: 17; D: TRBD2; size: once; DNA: TGTGCCAGCAGCCGCGGGGGTGCGGGGCGGTCCTACAATGAGCAGTTCTTC; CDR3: CASSRGGAGRSYNEQFF
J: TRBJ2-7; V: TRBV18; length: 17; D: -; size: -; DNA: TGTGCCAGCTCACCACCACCTGTTCCCAATTTTTCCTACGAGCAGTACTTC; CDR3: CASSPPPVPNFSYEQYF
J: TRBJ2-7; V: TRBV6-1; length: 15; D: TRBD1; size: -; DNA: TGTGCCAGCATTCTCCACGGGACAGGGGGCTACGAGCAGTACTTC; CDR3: CASILHGTGGYEQYF
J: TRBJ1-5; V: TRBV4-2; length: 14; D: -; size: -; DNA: TGTGCCAGCAGCCAAGGGGTACGGAATCAGCCCCAGCATTTT; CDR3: CASSQGVRNQPQHF
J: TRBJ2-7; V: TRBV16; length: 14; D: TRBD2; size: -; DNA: TGTGCCAGCAGCTCTCCCCCACTAGCGGGCGAGCAGTACTTC; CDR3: CASSSPPLAGEQYF